This T cell receptor (beta chain) was captured by sequencing in a study of blood T cells in healthy people across ages. General study results and limits: TCR beta diversity correlated strongly with naive T cell percentage.

A second PCR, run for roughly 7 to 12 cycles, used a sample-barcoded 5' primer plus a J-beta primer mix. All samples yielded 3 million or more CDR3-containing paired-end reads. One entry per CDR3 protein, called by TCRdb with MiXCR from the 5' RACE reads. The data contain about a million distinct CDR3 sequences, approximately 50% of them singletons. Peripheral blood samples of around 9.5 milliliters were drawn from each donor. As concerns this clonotype: Antigen unknown.

The CDR3 runs to 14 residues. CDR1 ENHRY and CDR2 SYGVKD come from the germline V gene. This sequence originates from an older woman in good health. The sequenced material came from blood. The genes are TRBV10-3 and TRBJ2-7, with 7 bases aligning to TRBD1. The J call could be wrong; TRBJ2-5 is a better fit for the DNA end. Here the CDR3 DNA reads TGTGCCATCAGCACGACAGGGAATGGCGAGACCCAGTACTTC. Amino acids: CAISTTGNGETQYF.